The T cell receptor beta chain described here comes from a study of blood T cell repertoires in COVID-19. Turning to the study itself: Sites in the United States, Italy and Spain provided acute and convalescent COVID-19 samples.

This CDR3 spans 13 amino acids. In germline, CDR1 is DFQATT, CDR2 SNEGSKA (reference sequence). Trimming cost V 3 bases and J 6 bases; bases outside gene matches: 6. In the authors' workflow: For nucleated cells, counts were estimated from reference gene primer amplification. Sequencing was performed with immunoSEQ multiplex PCR; in TCRdb, only in-frame clones are kept and a portion is missing. V and J calls and clone size are as listed in that table; D and trimming were resolved from the DNA. The sample comprises about 35,000 clones, 80% of which are singletons, and about an eighth rests with the top ten.

The chain recombines TRBV20-1 with TRBJ2-3; 7 positions match TRBD1. This TCR was recovered from a woman in her 70s with acute or convalescent COVID-19. The sample was peripheral blood. CDR3 sequence: CSASPQGLDTQYF. The CDR3 DNA reads TGCAGTGCTAGTCCACAGGGGTTGGATACGCAGTATTTT.